This paragraph covers one TCR beta chain sequence. Its antigen is unidentified. This CDR3 spans 13 amino acids. Germline CDR1 SEHNR, CDR2 FQNEAQ (reference sequence). V dropped 5 bases and J dropped 7 bases, with 12 bases sitting between them. Indicated treatment: oral pan-JAK inhibitor, 5-10 mg twice daily. Extracted RNA was reverse transcribed into cDNA, the sequencing template. Produced via immunoSEQ multiplex PCR; TCRdb's table is partial and in-frame only. Seen here are about 160,000 clones, approximately 65% observed once, and the top ten hold more than 0.7%. The data belong to a study of CD8+ T cells in alopecia areata. Study information: Patients received oral tofacitinib, 5 to 10 mg twice daily, for moderate-to-severe alopecia areata. A 6-month period off drug followed tofacitinib, which lasted 6 to 18 months.

Regarding the study as a whole: While patients received tofacitinib, many expanded lesional clones remained present in scalp and blood. Resident alphabeta T cells of normal skin are also sequenced in scalp samples.

This TCR was sampled from a human donor with alopecia areata. The chain links TRBV7-9 to TRBJ1-3; D is unclear. This sample comprised CD4+ T cells sorted from blood, obtained at week 4, from a patient treated with tofacitinib. In DNA, the CDR3 is TGTGCCAGCAGCCCCCGAGGGATCAACACCATATATTTT. Amino acids: CASSPRGINTIYF.